The sequence of this T cell receptor (beta chain) was determined in a study of T cell responses to AZD1222 COVID-19 vaccine. After removal of 2 bases from V and 6 bases from J, the junction contained 3 bases not matched to a gene. CDR1 and CDR2 (germline): ENHRY, SYGVKD. The CDR3 consists of 14 residues. Only in-frame clones appear in the TCRdb table, and some are missing; sequencing was by immunoSEQ multiplex PCR. The table includes about 150,000 clones, roughly 92% detected once. The sample here was peripheral blood, taken on day 0 of AZD1222 vaccination. The rearrangement links TRBV10-3 to TRBJ2-1; 8 bases align to TRBD2. The sequence was collected from an adult in good health. The CDR3 spells CAISEREGVNEQFF. In nucleotides, the CDR3 is TGTGCCATCAGTGAGCGGGAGGGCGTCAATGAGCAGTTCTTC.